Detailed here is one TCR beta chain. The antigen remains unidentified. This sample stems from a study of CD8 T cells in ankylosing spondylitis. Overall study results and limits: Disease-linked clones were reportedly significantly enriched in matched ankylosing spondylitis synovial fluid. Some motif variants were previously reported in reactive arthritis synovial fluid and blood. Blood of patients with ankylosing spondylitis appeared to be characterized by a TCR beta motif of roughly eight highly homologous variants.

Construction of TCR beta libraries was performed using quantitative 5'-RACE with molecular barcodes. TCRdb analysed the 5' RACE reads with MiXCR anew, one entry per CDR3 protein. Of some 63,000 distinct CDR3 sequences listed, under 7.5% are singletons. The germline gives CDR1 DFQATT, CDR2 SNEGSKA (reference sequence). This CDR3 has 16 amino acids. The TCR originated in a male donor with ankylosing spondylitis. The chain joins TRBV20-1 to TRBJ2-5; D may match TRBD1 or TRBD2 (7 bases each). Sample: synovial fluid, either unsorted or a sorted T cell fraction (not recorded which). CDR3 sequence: CSGTSKFAGGEETQYF. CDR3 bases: TGCAGCGGGACATCTAAATTCGCAGGGGGGGAAGAGACCCAGTACTTC.